Listed here are 20 T cell receptor beta chains from one sample, sequenced in a study of cytomegalovirus exposure and HLA in healthy donors. PCR used 60 Vbeta primers and 13 Jbeta primers. Method: immunoSEQ multiplex PCR; TCRdb's copy keeps in-frame clones and lacks some. The sample shows around 200,000 clones, approximately 80% of them seen only once. Sequenced material: PBMCs. These receptors were collected from a girl aged 2-10 years in good health and CMV-seropositive.

This rearrangement joins TRBV28 to TRBJ1-2; D possibly corresponds to TRBD1 (6 bases). The V gene's germline CDR1 is MDHEN and CDR2 SYDVKM. This CDR3 has 13 amino acids. The V end was cut by 1 base, the J end by 4 bases, with 7 bases between. In DNA, the CDR3 is TGTGCCAGCAGTTTATCAGGGGTCTATGGCTACACCTTC. This sequence encodes CASSLSGVYGYTF.

The chain links TRBV19 to TRBJ1-5; weak D call: TRBD1 (6 bases). The CDR3 contains 19 residues. With 7 bases removed from V and 5 bases from J, the gap between germline ends came to 30 bases. Germline V lookup: CDR1 LNHDA, CDR2 SQIVND (reference sequence). The CDR3 sequence is CASISRKKGGPGRYQPQHF. DNA of the CDR3: TGTGCCAGTATTTCAAGAAAGAAGGGGGGGCCAGGGCGGTATCAGCCCCAGCATTTT. The variable domain in full, completed from reference TRBV19 and TRBJ1-5, reads DGGITQSPKYLFRKEGQNVTLSCEQNLNHDAMYWYRQDPGQGLRLIYYSQIVNDFQKGDIAEGYSVSREKKESFPLTVTSAQKNPTAFYLCASISRKKGGPGRYQPQHFGDGTRLSIL.

V usage is TRBV2 and J usage is TRBJ2-2; 9 bases are shared with TRBD1. The trim removed 8 bases at V and 5 bases at J, leaving 0 bases unmatched. The CDR3 sequence is 12 residues long. Germline loops: CDR1 SNHLY, CDR2 FYNNEI. The CDR3 DNA sequence: TGTGCCAGCGACAGGGGGACCGGGGAGCTGTTTTTT. Its translation is CASDRGTGELFF.

For the CDR3, the DNA is TGTGCCAGCAGCTTATTACCAAGGCAGGGTGCAGATACGCAGTATTTT. This encodes CASSLLPRQGADTQYF. V usage is TRBV7-3 and J usage is TRBJ2-3, with TRBD1 as a possible D gene (5 bases). CDR3 length equals 16 residues. CDR1 SGHTA and CDR2 FQGTGA come from the germline V gene. Trimming pared 2 bases from V and 4 bases from J, leaving 16 bases between.

The chain is built from TRBV7-2 and TRBJ2-7; 10 nucleotides align to TRBD1. Germline lookup yields CDR1 SGHTA and CDR2 FQGNSA. Germline trimming cut 0 bases from V and 4 bases from J; bases unmatched to any gene: 12. CDR3 length equals 18 residues. CDR3 protein: CASSLAGTGAFPPYEQYF. CDR3 DNA: TGTGCCAGCAGCTTAGCCGGGACAGGGGCTTTTCCTCCGTACGAGCAGTACTTC.

The rearrangement uses TRBV5-1 and TRBJ2-7, with D unresolved. Per the germline V gene, CDR1 is SGHRS and CDR2 is YFSETQ. The CDR3 spans 13 residues. V was shortened by 0 bases and J by 0 bases, with 4 bases between the two germline ends. The CDR3 reads CASSLGSSYEQYF. In nucleotides, the CDR3 is TGCGCCAGCAGCTTGGGGAGCTCCTACGAGCAGTACTTC.

V usage is TRBV7-9 and J usage is TRBJ2-7; no clear D gene. The V end lost 2 bases, the J end lost 3 bases, and 11 bases lay between the germline ends. Germline CDR1 reads SEHNR; CDR2 reads FQNEAQ (reference sequence). This CDR3 region has 14 residues. DNA for the CDR3: TGTGCCAGCAGCTTATTGTCGGCGGACTACGAGCAGTACTTC. Its translation: CASSLLSADYEQYF.

V and J are TRBV10-2 and TRBJ1-5; 9 bases line up with TRBD1. CDR1 and CDR2 (germline): WSHSY, SAAADI. J gave up 6 bases and V 9 bases, and 9 bases lay outside the gene matches. This CDR3 spans 14 amino acids. In DNA, the CDR3 is TGCGCCAGTAGGGACAGGGCCGTCGGTCAGCCCCAGCATTTT. This sequence encodes CASRDRAVGQPQHF.

The CDR3 DNA reads as TGCGCCAGCAGCTTGGGGCCGTCAGGGCTCAGGGTCTACAATGAGCAGTTCTTC. It is translated as CASSLGPSGLRVYNEQFF. The chain couples TRBV5-1 to TRBJ2-1; possible D gene TRBD1, 5 bases. There are 18 residues in the CDR3. The V gene's germline CDR1 is SGHRS and CDR2 YFSETQ. Between the trimmed V and J ends, which lost 0 bases and 3 bases, there was a span of 19 bases.

V is TRBV14 and J is TRBJ2-7; 8 nucleotides align to TRBD1. The V gene's germline CDR1 is SGHDN and CDR2 FVKESK. The CDR3 is 15 amino acids. J gave up 2 bases and V 3 bases, and 6 bases lay outside the gene matches. The DNA for the CDR3 is TGTGCCAGCAGCCACATCGGGACAGGTACCTACGAGCAGTACTTC. Its translation: CASSHIGTGTYEQYF.

The V gene is TRBV29-1, the J gene TRBJ2-7, with D maybe TRBD2 (6 bases). The germline gives CDR1 SQVTM, CDR2 ANQGSEA. The CDR3 loop spans 14 amino acids. V was cut by 6 bases and J by 2 bases, with 17 bases left in between. CDR3 region: CSVHPEGTPYEQYF. The CDR3 DNA reads as TGCAGCGTCCACCCGGAGGGGACCCCCTACGAGCAGTACTTC.

This chain links TRBV19 with TRBJ1-3; 7 positions match TRBD1. CDR3 length: 16 residues. V lost 5 bases to trimming and J lost 3 bases; unmatched junction nucleotides: 10. Per the germline V gene, CDR1 is LNHDA and CDR2 is SQIVND (reference sequence). The chain's CDR3 is CASSVTGQANGNTIYF. Here the CDR3 DNA reads TGTGCCAGTAGTGTAACCGGACAGGCTAATGGAAACACCATATATTTT. The full variable domain, its missing parts supplied by reference TRBV19 and TRBJ1-3, is DGGITQSPKYLFRKEGQNVTLSCEQNLNHDAMYWYRQDPGQGLRLIYYSQIVNDFQKGDIAEGYSVSREKKESFPLTVTSAQKNPTAFYLCASSVTGQANGNTIYFGEGSWLTVV.

This clone was detected only a few times. The rearrangement uses TRBV9 and TRBJ1-5; TRBD1 matches at 11 bases. V lost 3 bases to trimming and J lost 6 bases; unmatched junction nucleotides: 5. The CDR3 extends over 15 amino acids. CDR1 is SGDLS, CDR2 YYNGEE, per germline. In DNA, the CDR3 is TGTGCCAGCAGCGGAGGACAGGGGGCCGCTCAGCCCCAGCATTTT. The encoded protein is CASSGGQGAAQPQHF.

This clone has just a few counts. The rearrangement links TRBV5-6 to TRBJ2-7; D not resolved. V was pared by 0 bases and J by 2 bases, with 6 bases between. Germline V gives CDR1 SGHDT, CDR2 YYEEEE. The CDR3 is 13 amino acids. This CDR3 reads CASSLVPTYEQYF. The CDR3 region has the DNA TGTGCCAGCAGCTTGGTTCCTACCTACGAGCAGTACTTC. The whole variable domain, remainder taken from reference TRBV5-6 and TRBJ2-7, is DAGVTQSPTHLIKTRGQQVTLRCSPKSGHDTVSWYQQALGQGPQFIFQYYEEEERQRGNFPDRFSGHQFPNYSSELNVNALLLGDSALYLCASSLVPTYEQYFGPGTRLTVT.

This chain connects TRBV29-1 to TRBJ1-2, with 7 bases that match TRBD1. CDR3 size: 13 residues. Trimming cost V 4 bases and J 3 bases; bases outside gene matches: 5. The germline V gene encodes CDR1 SQVTM and CDR2 ANQGSEA. The CDR3 DNA reads TGCAGCGTTGGGAACAGGGGAGACTATGGCTACACCTTC. Protein: CSVGNRGDYGYTF.

The rearrangement links TRBV4-2 to TRBJ2-5, with 13 bases matching TRBD2. This CDR3 has 19 residues. The J segment lost 5 bases and the V segment lost 1 base, leaving 13 bases of the junction unmatched. Germline lookup yields CDR1 LGHNA and CDR2 YNFKEQ. The CDR3 DNA is TGTGCCAGCAGCCAAGGTTTCGGAGCCGGGACTAGCGGGACGGAGACCCAGTACTTC. Residues: CASSQGFGAGTSGTETQYF.

This chain links TRBV6-5 with TRBJ1-6; D call uncertain. Trimming shortened V by 7 bases and J by 4 bases, and 11 bases separated the two germline ends. Germline lookup yields CDR1 MNHEY and CDR2 SVGAGI. The CDR3 loop spans 14 amino acids. The CDR3 DNA is TGTGCCAGCAATAAGGAGGGATATAATTCACCCCTCCACTTT. Protein: CASNKEGYNSPLHF.

This clone has more than one count but fewer than ten. This chain joins TRBV6-1 and TRBJ2-1; 8 bases are shared with TRBD2. The germline V gene encodes CDR1 MNHNS and CDR2 SASEGT. The CDR3 has 13 residues. With 8 bases clipped from V and 2 bases from J, the junction kept 2 bases outside the gene matches. CDR3 region: CASGREAYNEQFF. Written as DNA, the CDR3 is TGTGCCAGCGGGCGGGAGGCCTACAATGAGCAGTTCTTC.

The chain employs TRBV11-3 and TRBJ1-1; possible D gene TRBD1, 5 bases. The CDR3 has 14 amino acids. V was cut by 1 base and J by 5 bases, with 11 bases left in between. Germline-derived CDR1 and CDR2 are SGHNT and YENEEA. The CDR3 spells CASSLVSGGTEAFF. The DNA of the CDR3 is TGTGCCAGCAGCTTAGTTTCGGGGGGGACTGAAGCTTTCTTT. Based on the CDR3 plus reference TRBV11-3 and TRBJ1-1, the full variable domain is EAGVVQSPRYKIIEKKQPVAFWCNPISGHNTLYWYLQNLGQGPELLIRYENEEAVDDSQLPKDRFSAERLKGVDSTLKIQPAELGDSAVYLCASSLVSGGTEAFFGQGTRLTVV.

V gene TRBV6-5 combines with J gene TRBJ2-5; TRBD2 matches at 8 bases. The germline CDR1 and CDR2 sequences are MNHEY and SVGAGI. The CDR3 is 15 amino acids. The junction had 9 bases not matched to a gene; V was cut back by 5 bases and J by 4 bases. CDR3 in amino acids: CASSTRRLAGETQYF. The CDR3 DNA reads as TGTGCCAGCAGTACCCGCCGTCTAGCGGGAGAGACCCAGTACTTC.